The 2 T cell receptor beta chains presented below share a single source sample, sequenced in a study of neurological immune-mediated disorders. TCRdb called the 5' RACE reads again in MiXCR, with one record for every CDR3 protein. This sample carries approximately 66,000 distinct CDR3 sequences, under 5% of them seen once, and the ten largest clones take 6.5% to 7.5%. Material for sequencing was PBMCs. The receptors come from a man aged 30 to 39 with multiple sclerosis.

In its sample, this clonotype was seen many times. This sequence joins TRBV5-6 and TRBJ1-1; maybe TRBD1 (5 bases). Germline CDR1 and CDR2: SGHDT and YYEEEE. This CDR3 spans 14 amino acids. The germline V and J ends were trimmed by 4 bases and 5 bases, with 15 bases remaining between them. In DNA form, the CDR3 reads TGTGCCAGCAGCCCGGTAAGGGGAGGGACTGAAGCTTTCTTT. This codes for CASSPVRGGTEAFF.

At least ten counts were recorded for this clonotype. The V call is TRBV6-5, the J call TRBJ1-2; D is unclear. V lost 2 bases to trimming and J lost 4 bases, with 11 bases between them. This CDR3 region has 14 residues. The germline gives CDR1 MNHEY, CDR2 SVGAGI. The CDR3 nucleotides are TGTGCCAGCAGTTACAGCGGCGGGGTCTATGGCTACACCTTC. Amino acid sequence: CASSYSGGVYGYTF.